These 7 T cell receptor beta chains originate from one sample sequenced in a study of cytomegalovirus exposure and HLA in healthy donors. The primer mix had 60 Vbeta and 13 Jbeta primers. Generated by immunoSEQ multiplex PCR, the TCRdb table keeps only in-frame clones and is missing some. The sample holds 99,000 or so clones; less than 85% are singletons and the top ten take about 7.5%. The sequenced material came from PBMCs. Receptors were obtained from a man aged 35 to 55 in good health and CMV-seropositive.

The chain is built from TRBV6-1 and TRBJ2-3; 7 positions match TRBD2. The V and J ends lost 5 bases and 2 bases, in that order; junction bases with no gene match: 7. Looked up from germline, CDR1 is MNHNS and CDR2 is SASEGT. The CDR3 totals 15 residues. The chain's CDR3 is CASSSSGGLTDTQYF. The CDR3 DNA follows: TGTGCCAGCAGTTCATCGGGAGGACTCACAGATACGCAGTATTTT.

This chain connects TRBV20-1 to TRBJ1-2; no clear D gene. CDR3 length equals 11 residues. The V end was cut by 3 bases, the J end by 5 bases, with 7 bases between. In germline, CDR1 is DFQATT, CDR2 SNEGSKA (reference sequence). CDR3 sequence reads: CSARVQYGYTF. CDR3 coding DNA: TGCAGTGCTAGGGTTCAGTATGGCTACACCTTC.

The chain is built from TRBV7-3 and TRBJ2-7; 9 nucleotides align to TRBD2. CDR3 length: 15 residues. Germline V gene data show CDR1 as SGHTA and CDR2 as FQGTGA. The J segment lost 4 bases and the V segment lost 5 bases, leaving 9 bases of the junction unmatched. The CDR3 here is CASSPQGLAGYEQYF. In DNA form, the CDR3 reads TGTGCCAGCAGCCCCCAAGGGCTAGCGGGGTACGAGCAGTACTTC.

This clone was detected once. This sequence joins TRBV7-2 and TRBJ1-1, with TRBD1 matching over 7 bases. With V trimmed by 3 bases and J by 2 bases, 3 bases remained unmatched. Germline CDR1 and CDR2: SGHTA and FQGNSA. This CDR3 is 14 amino acids long. The CDR3 DNA follows: TGTGCCAGCAGCTTTTGGACAGGTAACACTGAAGCTTTCTTT. Translation gives CASSFWTGNTEAFF.

This chain uses TRBV7-6 with TRBJ2-1; TRBD2 matches at 9 bases. From germline, CDR1 is SGHVS and CDR2 FNYEAQ. The CDR3 has 17 amino acids. V shed 1 base and J 4 bases; nucleotides not matched to a gene: 8. The CDR3, as DNA: TGTGCCAGCAGCTTAGACTATTTAGCGGGGGAATACAATGAGCAGTTCTTC. This gives the protein CASSLDYLAGEYNEQFF.

V is TRBV2 and J is TRBJ2-2, with D hard to call. This CDR3 has 15 residues. Germline V gene data show CDR1 as SNHLY and CDR2 as FYNNEI. Trimming stripped 8 bases from V and 1 base from J, with 14 bases between. The CDR3 spells CASLSDRQNTGELFF. The DNA of the CDR3 is TGTGCCAGCCTGTCCGACCGACAGAACACCGGGGAGCTGTTTTTT.

This chain connects TRBV7-8 to TRBJ2-3; TRBD2 is a possible D gene (5 bases). Trimming pared 5 bases from V and 3 bases from J, leaving 15 bases between. This CDR3 has 15 residues. The germline gives CDR1 SGHVS, CDR2 FQNEAQ. The CDR3 region has the DNA TGTGCCAGCAGCGACTCAGCGGTACGGACAGATACGCAGTATTTT. It translates to CASSDSAVRTDTQYF.